Sequencing of this T cell receptor beta chain was carried out in a study of neurological immune-mediated disorders. The V gene end was trimmed by 5 bases and the J gene end by 9 bases; junction bases not matched to a gene: 6. Germline assignment: CDR1 DFQATT and CDR2 SNEGSKA (reference sequence). The CDR3 covers 12 residues. This clonotype showed up many times. What it recognizes is unknown. In each sequencing run, over 200 million TCR-beta sequences were generated from 15-18 subjects. TCRdb redid the calling of the 5' RACE reads with MiXCR, one entry per CDR3 protein. The repertoire has 30,000 to 40,000 distinct CDR3 sequences, 3% to 4.5% of them found once; the top ten carry roughly 2%. Study outcomes and limitations: The level of TCR clonal expansion was highest in patients with HTLV-1-associated myelopathy and lowest in multiple sclerosis, where it fell below the level seen in healthy controls.

The chain couples TRBV20-1 to TRBJ2-1, with TRBD2 matching over 8 bases. Sample: PBMCs. This sequence was found in a man aged 25 to 45 with multiple sclerosis. The CDR3 bases are TGCAGTGCTCCCCGGGGGGGCGGTGAGCAGTTCTTC. Translating gives CSAPRGGGEQFF.